This record concerns one TCR beta chain sequence. As yet, its antigen is unknown. Using immunoSEQ multiplex PCR, the repertoire was profiled, and TCRdb retains in-frame clones only, with some absent. The sample lists about 69,000 clones, approximately 88% occurring once. These data come from a study of OX40 agonist ivuxolimab in advanced cancers. Study results and limitations: Clonal expansion by week 6 occurred in CD4+ and CD8+ blood T cells (at 0.1 to 3.0 mg/kg). Low normalized clonal expansion also occurred in some nonresponding patients.

The sequenced sample was CD4+ or CD8+ T cells sorted from blood, obtained in a trial of the OX40 agonist ivuxolimab. The sequence was obtained from an adult with an advanced solid tumor such as melanoma, head and neck, liver or kidney cancer.

This CDR3 is CASSNRQGLEHLNTEAFF. The DNA for the CDR3 is TGTGCCAGCAGCAACCGACAGGGTTTAGAACACTTGAACACTGAAGCTTTCTTT. This chain links TRBV7-9 with TRBJ1-1; TRBD1 agrees at 7 bases. With 5 bases clipped from V and 0 bases from J, the junction kept 15 bases outside the gene matches. CDR3 length: 18 amino acids. The germline V gene has CDR1 SEHNR and CDR2 FQNEAQ (reference sequence).